The T cell receptor beta chain described here comes from a study of cytomegalovirus exposure and HLA in healthy donors. V lost 5 bases to trimming and J lost 5 bases; unmatched junction nucleotides: 6. The CDR3 sequence is 14 residues long. Germline V gene data show CDR1 as SGHTA and CDR2 as FQGTGA. The study ran its PCR with 60 Vbeta and 13 Jbeta primers. Sequencing used immunoSEQ multiplex PCR; TCRdb keeps in-frame clones, though not all of them. Of more than 140,000 clones in the sample, 77% were seen once. As regards this clone: Its antigen is unknown.

Study-level points and caveats: Relative to equally common others, HLA-associated TCR beta chains showed greater clonal expansion in a later analysis. In a later analysis, TCR beta V- and J-gene trimming was associated with a missense DCLRE1C variant.

There were likely unrecorded immune exposures, though donors were nominally healthy when sampled. This TCR derives from a female donor in good health and CMV-seronegative. The sample comprised PBMCs. V usage is TRBV7-3 and J usage is TRBJ2-1; 7 positions match TRBD2. For the CDR3, the DNA is TGTGCCAGCAGCGTCTCTAGCGGTGACAATGAGCAGTTCTTC. Protein sequence: CASSVSSGDNEQFF.